This T cell receptor beta chain derives from a study of T cells after yellow fever vaccination. Researchers made TCR cDNA using 5'RACE template switching, and this step added a universal primer site and UMIs. TCRdb re-called the 5' RACE reads through MiXCR, storing one row per CDR3 protein. The table includes 150,000 or so distinct CDR3 sequences, around 9.7% detected once. Per the germline V gene, CDR1 is LNHDA and CDR2 is SQIVND (reference sequence). The germline V and J ends were trimmed by 5 bases and 0 bases, with 8 bases remaining between them. This CDR3 is built from 15 residues. Regarding this clonotype: The antigen remains unidentified.

Study-wide results and limits: Contamination by abundant bulk-population clonotypes could be present in FACS-sorted repertoires. Weaker in magnitude, the secondary response showed a faster peak on day 5 versus 15. Reappearance after the booster was seen for most primary-vaccination clones, at 95% to 97% CD4 and 70% to 90% CD8.

The genes are TRBV19 and TRBJ2-6, with D perhaps matching TRBD2 (6 bases). The receptor was derived from a man between 18 and 29 years old who received the YFV17D yellow fever vaccine. Sequences were derived from CD8+ T cells sorted from PBMCs, sampled 45 days after the yellow fever booster vaccination. The CDR3 DNA is TGTGCCAGTAGTGTGGGACTCTCTGGGGCCAACGTCCTGACTTTC. It is translated as CASSVGLSGANVLTF.